The 19 T cell receptor beta chains listed next were all sequenced from one sample in a study of CD8 T cells in Susac syndrome. With random hexamers, 0.5 to 1 ug RNA was reverse transcribed. TCRdb called the immunoSEQ multiplex PCR reads again in MiXCR, with one record for every CDR3 protein. The sample records 160,000 or so distinct CDR3 sequences, less than 97% being singletons. The sequencing sample was made of CD8+ T cells from PBMCs. The receptors shown here come from a human donor with multiple sclerosis.

This clonotype was counted a single time. The V call is TRBV27, the J call TRBJ2-4; 12 bases line up with TRBD2. Germline V gene sequence: CDR1 MNHEY, CDR2 SMNVEV (reference sequence). The V gene end was trimmed by 3 bases and the J gene end by 6 bases; junction bases not matched to a gene: 15. The CDR3 consists of 19 residues. The CDR3 nucleotides are TGTGCCAGCAGTTTCATCTCCCCTAGCGGGGGGGCTAGTGGAAACATTCAGTACTTC. Amino acids: CASSFISPSGGASGNIQYF.

V usage is TRBV5-4 and J usage is TRBJ2-6; D possibly matches TRBD1 or TRBD2 (6 bases each). Germline CDR1 is SGHNT and CDR2 is YYREEE (reference sequence). The CDR3 has 18 amino acids. Trimming stripped 2 bases from V and 4 bases from J, with 19 bases between. CDR3 DNA sequence: TGTGCCAGCAGCTTACGCGGGGACCTAGGACAGGGGGCCAACGTCCTGACTTTC. Amino acid sequence: CASSLRGDLGQGANVLTF.

This clonotype appeared once. The chain combines TRBV12-3 or TRBV12-4 with TRBJ2-1; D possibly uses TRBD1 or TRBD2 (7 bases each). The CDR3 covers 11 residues. V was cut by 9 bases and J by 12 bases, with 15 bases left in between. The CDR3 DNA reads TGTGCCAGTGCTCAGGGGGAGGGGCAGTTCTTC. Amino acids: CASAQGEGQFF.

The chain uses TRBV12-3 or TRBV12-4 and TRBJ1-1; D is undetermined. The CDR3 is 11 amino acids. V was pared by 7 bases and J by 8 bases, with 11 bases between. CDR3 residues: CASISPLEAFF. The CDR3 DNA sequence: TGTGCCAGCATCTCACCCCTAGAAGCTTTCTTT.

The rearrangement uses TRBV20-1 and TRBJ1-6; D is undetermined. The CDR3 contains 14 residues. Trimming stripped 1 base from V and 6 bases from J, with 10 bases between. Germline lookup yields CDR1 DFQATT and CDR2 SNEGSKA (reference sequence). The CDR3 is CSARARVGNSPLHF. CDR3 nucleotides: TGCAGTGCTAGAGCTCGTGTGGGTAATTCACCCCTCCACTTT.

The chain combines TRBV13 with TRBJ2-5, with 8 bases lining up with TRBD1. Germline V CDR1 and CDR2: PRHDT, FYEKMQ (reference sequence). Trimming at V came to 5 bases and at J to 1 base, leaving 9 bases not matched to a gene. The CDR3 has 16 residues. The CDR3 bases are TGTGCCAGCAGCCGAACGGACAGGGAGGCCCAAGAGACCCAGTACTTC. The encoded protein is CASSRTDREAQETQYF.

The chain is built from TRBV7-3 and TRBJ2-1; D remains unclear. The CDR3 consists of 13 residues. Germline loops: CDR1 SGHTA, CDR2 FQGTGA. Trimming removed 6 bases at V and 3 bases at J, with 9 bases between. CDR3 coding DNA: TGTGCCAGCAGGCAGGCAGGCTACAATGAGCAGTTCTTC. Translating gives CASRQAGYNEQFF. The full variable domain, completed using reference TRBV7-3 and TRBJ2-1, is GAGVSQTPSNKVTEKGKYVELRCDPISGHTALYWYRQSLGQGPEFLIYFQGTGAADDSGLPNDRFFAVRPEGSVSTLKIQRTERGDSAVYLCASRQAGYNEQFFGPGTRLTVL.

V gene TRBV9 combines with J gene TRBJ1-2; D is possibly TRBD1 (5 bases). The germline V and J ends were trimmed by 3 bases and 4 bases, with 13 bases remaining between them. This CDR3 is 14 amino acids long. Germline CDR1 reads SGDLS; CDR2 reads YYNGEE. The DNA for the CDR3 is TGTGCCAGCAGCGCCACCCGGACAACCTATGGCTACACCTTC. As protein: CASSATRTTYGYTF.

This rearrangement joins TRBV15 to TRBJ2-6; no clear D gene. The CDR3 is made up of 18 amino acids. Germline V gene data show CDR1 as LNHNV and CDR2 as YYDKDF (reference sequence). V lost 1 base and J 0 bases, leaving 13 bases between the germline ends. In DNA form, the CDR3 reads TGTGCCACCAGCAGAGGGCATTTTGCTGGCTCTGGGGCCAACGTCCTGACTTTC. This encodes CATSRGHFAGSGANVLTF.

J is TRBJ2-3 and V is TRBV11-2; D is unresolved. CDR3 length equals 12 residues. Trimming took 5 bases from V and 11 from J, leaving 14 bases between them. Germline loops: CDR1 SGHAT, CDR2 FQNNGV. The DNA for the CDR3 is TGTGCCAGCAGCACCCCCGCCCCGGAGCAGTATTTT. This translates into CASSTPAPEQYF.

V gene TRBV20-1 combines with J gene TRBJ2-7; possibly TRBD2 for D (6 bases). CDR1 and CDR2 from the germline V gene are DFQATT and SNEGSKA (reference sequence). V lost 6 bases, J lost 5 bases, and 17 bases lay in between. The CDR3 extends over 13 amino acids. The CDR3 region has the DNA TGCAGTGCCGTGTCGGAGGGTTGGCACGAGCAGTACGTC. Protein sequence: CSAVSEGWHEQYV.

V and J are TRBV3-1 and TRBJ2-1; D is possibly TRBD1 (6 bases). Trimming left V 3 bases short and J 4 bases short, with 16 bases between. The CDR3 extends over 16 amino acids. Germline-derived CDR1 and CDR2 are LGHDT and YNNKEL (reference sequence). The CDR3 here is CASSHRGRGQYNEQFF. The CDR3 DNA reads as TGTGCCAGCAGCCATCGGGGCAGGGGCCAGTACAATGAGCAGTTCTTC.

V and J are TRBV30 and TRBJ1-6; the D gene is possibly TRBD1 (5 bases). The CDR3 consists of 15 residues. The V and J ends lost 0 bases and 10 bases respectively, with 16 bases between them. Germline V gene data show CDR1 as GTSNPN and CDR2 as SVGIG (reference sequence). CDR3 sequence: CAWSVRERGGSPLHF. The CDR3 bases are TGTGCCTGGAGTGTTCGGGAGAGGGGAGGCTCACCCCTCCACTTT.

The rearrangement uses TRBV6-5 and TRBJ1-1; a weak D match, TRBD1 (6 bases). Germline lookup yields CDR1 MNHEY and CDR2 SVGAGI. V lost 4 bases, J lost 4 bases, and 13 bases lay in between. The CDR3 has 14 amino acids. CDR3 nucleotide sequence: TGTGCCAGCAGTTTCCACAGGGAGGGCACTGAAGCTTTCTTT. Its protein product is CASSFHREGTEAFF.

The rearrangement joins TRBV29-1 to TRBJ1-2; no clear D. The V gene's germline CDR1 is SQVTM and CDR2 ANQGSEA. The CDR3 totals 11 residues. With 5 bases removed from V and 8 bases from J, the gap between germline ends came to 12 bases. DNA for the CDR3: TGCAGCGTTAGGCTGCGTGGAGGCTACACCTTC. It yields the protein CSVRLRGGYTF.

The rearrangement links TRBV7-9 to TRBJ2-1; 7 positions match TRBD1. The V gene's germline CDR1 is SEHNR and CDR2 FQNEAQ (reference sequence). The CDR3 has 14 residues. With 5 bases clipped from V and 5 bases from J, the junction kept 6 bases outside the gene matches. The CDR3 is CASSLYRGDNEQFF. In DNA form, the CDR3 reads TGTGCCAGCAGCCTCTACAGGGGAGACAATGAGCAGTTCTTC.

The CDR3 DNA sequence: TGTGCCAGCAGCTTAGTCCCAGGGTACGAGCAGTACTTC. Translating gives CASSLVPGYEQYF. The V and J genes are TRBV7-9 and TRBJ2-7, with a possible D match to TRBD1 (5 bases). Germline V gives CDR1 SEHNR, CDR2 FQNEAQ (reference sequence). Trimming pared 1 base from V and 4 bases from J, leaving 8 bases between. There are 13 residues in the CDR3.

The chain couples TRBV5-4 to TRBJ2-1, with D unresolved. The CDR3 has 12 amino acids. V shed 4 bases and J shed 7 bases, with 9 bases lying between them. Germline V gene lookup returns CDR1 SGHNT and CDR2 YYREEE (reference sequence). The CDR3 DNA is TGTGCCAGCAGCCCCGATGAGAATGAGCAGTTCTTC. It yields the protein CASSPDENEQFF. The full variable domain, with the rest looked up from reference TRBV5-4 and TRBJ2-1, is ETGVTQSPTHLIKTRGQQVTLRCSSQSGHNTVSWYQQALGQGPQFIFQYYREEENGRGNFPPRFSGLQFPNYSSELNVNALELDDSALYLCASSPDENEQFFGPGTRLTVL.

The rearrangement uses TRBV20-1 and TRBJ2-1, with 12 bases that match TRBD2. The V segment lost 6 bases and the J segment 6 bases; nucleotides outside the gene matches: 12. The CDR3 is made up of 16 amino acids. The germline V gene encodes CDR1 DFQATT and CDR2 SNEGSKA (reference sequence). The CDR3 spells CSAVYWTSGVSNEQFF. The DNA for the CDR3 is TGCAGTGCCGTTTATTGGACTAGCGGGGTCTCCAATGAGCAGTTCTTC.